This entry features one T cell receptor beta chain sequence. The data were taken from a study of control samples from healthy donors and cancer patients. From germline, CDR1 is SGHAT and CDR2 FQNNGV. The CDR3 sequence is 14 residues long. V lost 1 base to trimming and J lost 6 bases, with 12 bases between them. Using immunoSEQ multiplex PCR, the repertoire was profiled, and TCRdb retains in-frame clones only, with some absent. The table has 170,000 or so clones, around nine tenths seen once. The chain links TRBV11-2 to TRBJ1-2; D is uncertain. Sequencing was done on a sample of blood. This sequence was found in a man under 40 in good health. The CDR3 reads CASSLAAGRHGYTF. The CDR3 nucleotides read TGTGCCAGCAGCTTAGCGGCCGGGCGGCATGGCTACACCTTC.